These 16 T cell receptor beta chains share one sample of origin, sequenced in a study of control samples from healthy donors and cancer patients. Using immunoSEQ multiplex PCR, the repertoire was profiled, and TCRdb retains in-frame clones only, with some absent. The data show approximately 160,000 clones, around nine tenths seen once. Sequenced sample: blood. These receptors came from a woman in her twenties or thirties in good health.

This chain links TRBV11-2 with TRBJ2-2; tentatively, D is TRBD2 (7 bases). The CDR3 runs 17 residues. Germline lookup yields CDR1 SGHAT and CDR2 FQNNGV. The V end lost 5 bases, the J end lost 2 bases, and 18 bases lay between the germline ends. CDR3 region: CASSPPLGGQNTGELFF. The CDR3 DNA sequence: TGTGCCAGCAGCCCCCCCCTGGGGGGGCAAAACACCGGGGAGCTGTTTTTT. The complete variable domain, with remaining parts taken from reference TRBV11-2 and TRBJ2-2, reads EAGVAQSPRYKIIEKRQSVAFWCNPISGHATLYWYQQILGQGPKLLIQFQNNGVVDDSQLPKDRFSAERLKGVDSTLKIQPAKLEDSAVYLCASSPPLGGQNTGELFFGEGSRLTVL.

This clone was seen only a few times. CDR3 nucleotides: TGTGCCAGCAGCTTTGGGGGGACACCCCTCCACTTT. Translation gives CASSFGGTPLHF. The chain couples TRBV7-9 to TRBJ1-6; tentative D call: TRBD1 (5 bases). Germline CDR1 is SEHNR and CDR2 is FQNEAQ (reference sequence). This CDR3 has 12 residues. Trimming took 3 bases from V and 11 from J, leaving 8 bases between them.

This chain links TRBV28 with TRBJ1-1, with 8 positions matching TRBD1. Germline CDR1 MDHEN, CDR2 SYDVKM. This CDR3 has 13 amino acids. J was trimmed by 8 bases and V by 5 bases; bases with no gene match: 7. The CDR3: CASSPRQGSEAFF. The CDR3 region has the DNA TGTGCCAGCAGTCCTAGACAGGGGAGCGAAGCTTTCTTT.

The chain is built from TRBV10-1 and TRBJ1-6; TRBD1 matches 7 bases. This CDR3 is 21 amino acids long. CDR1 and CDR2 from the germline V gene are WNHNN and SYGVQD (reference sequence). The V segment lost 0 bases and the J segment 3 bases; nucleotides outside the gene matches: 17. The chain's CDR3 is CASSESRWGQSGPIYNSPLHF. CDR3 DNA: TGCGCCAGCAGTGAGTCGAGGTGGGGACAGTCAGGGCCCATCTATAATTCACCCCTCCACTTT.

The rearrangement joins TRBV10-3 to TRBJ2-1; TRBD1 aligns across 9 bases. CDR3 length: 16 residues. Germline CDR1 ENHRY, CDR2 SYGVKD. V shed 5 bases, J shed 3 bases, and the junction held 8 bases outside the gene matches. The DNA of the CDR3 is TGTGCCATCAGTACACGAACAGGGGGCGGCTACAATGAGCAGTTCTTC. Protein product: CAISTRTGGGYNEQFF.

The chain employs TRBV3-1 (or the pseudogene TRBV3-2) and TRBJ2-1, with TRBD2 matching over 15 bases. This CDR3 has 18 residues. With 3 bases clipped from V and 6 bases from J, the junction kept 9 bases outside the gene matches. The V gene's germline CDR1 is LGHDT and CDR2 YNNKEL (reference sequence). For the CDR3, the DNA is TGTGCCAGCAGCCAGGCCCGGACTAGCGGGAGGGCTAGCAATGAGCAGTTCTTC. It yields the protein CASSQARTSGRASNEQFF.

The chain recombines TRBV27 with TRBJ2-1; D is unresolved. The germline V gene has CDR1 MNHEY and CDR2 SMNVEV (reference sequence). Trimming cost V 3 bases and J 5 bases, with 5 bases left between them. The CDR3 covers 12 residues. For the CDR3, the DNA is TGTGCCAGCAGTTTTTTGAACAATGAGCAGTTCTTC. Protein sequence: CASSFLNNEQFF.

This chain links TRBV11-1 with TRBJ2-4; 9 bases are shared with TRBD1. Unmatched junction bases numbered 4, after V lost 1 base and J lost 6 bases. The CDR3 sequence is 15 residues long. Germline CDR1 is SGHAT and CDR2 is FQDESV (reference sequence). CDR3 nucleotide sequence: TGTGCCAGCAGCTTAGGTCGGACAGGGGTAAACATTCAGTACTTC. The encoded protein is CASSLGRTGVNIQYF.

The J gene is TRBJ2-1, the V gene TRBV5-1; 9 nucleotides match TRBD1. There are 14 residues in the CDR3. From germline, CDR1 is SGHRS and CDR2 YFSETQ. Losses at the gene ends were 5 bases for V and 10 bases for J; bases not matched to a gene: 10. The CDR3 spells CASRSGRDRAEQFF. The CDR3 DNA reads as TGCGCCAGCAGGAGTGGCCGGGACAGGGCCGAGCAGTTCTTC.

This chain uses TRBV4-1 with TRBJ1-1, with D possibly being TRBD1 (5 bases). Trimming stripped 1 base from V and 1 base from J, with 10 bases between. Looked up from germline, CDR1 is MGHRA and CDR2 is YSYEKL. The CDR3 runs to 15 residues. The CDR3 here is CASSQVQGANTEAFF. The CDR3 DNA follows: TGCGCCAGCAGCCAAGTCCAAGGGGCGAACACTGAAGCTTTCTTT.

This clone has just one count. The junction differs from germline at one of its ends, possibly a read error. J is TRBJ1-5 and V is TRBV19, with D unresolved. The CDR3 consists of 13 residues. Germline CDR1 and CDR2: LNHDA and SQIVND (reference sequence). CDR3 sequence: CASSSYSNRPQHF. In DNA, the CDR3 is TGTGCCAGTAGTAGTTATAGCAATCGGCCCCAGCATTTT.

The chain employs TRBV14 and TRBJ2-1; D uncertain. Trimming shortened V by 6 bases and J by 1 base, and 10 bases separated the two germline ends. Germline loops: CDR1 SGHDN, CDR2 FVKESK. The CDR3 contains 14 residues. The CDR3 loop reads CASRGSVSYNEQFF. Written as DNA, the CDR3 is TGTGCCAGCAGGGGGTCAGTATCCTACAATGAGCAGTTCTTC.

The CDR3 reads CASSWTSGSTDTQYF. CDR3 DNA sequence: TGCGCCAGCAGCTGGACTAGCGGGAGCACAGATACGCAGTATTTT. The chain uses TRBV5-1 and TRBJ2-3; 11 nucleotides align to TRBD2. CDR3 size: 15 residues. The ends lost 3 bases at V and 0 bases at J; junction bases unmatched: 0. Germline CDR1 reads SGHRS; CDR2 reads YFSETQ.

This clone was seen just once. The V and J genes are TRBV7-8 and TRBJ2-5, with D perhaps matching TRBD1 (6 bases). This CDR3 region has 13 residues. V shed 3 bases and J shed 5 bases, with 10 bases lying between them. Germline CDR1 reads SGHVS; CDR2 reads FQNEAQ. The CDR3, as DNA: TGTGCCAGCAGCTTTTTTCAGGGGGAGACCCAGTACTTC. It translates to CASSFFQGETQYF.

The V and J genes are TRBV5-1 and TRBJ2-2; the D call may be TRBD1 or TRBD2 (5 bases each). Per germline, CDR1 SGHRS and CDR2 YFSETQ. V lost 0 bases, J lost 6 bases, and 12 bases lay in between. The CDR3 length is 15 residues. The CDR3 region is CASSLGDLFAGELFF. DNA of the CDR3: TGCGCCAGCAGCTTGGGGGACCTCTTCGCCGGGGAGCTGTTTTTT.

The V and J genes are TRBV6-2 or TRBV6-3 and TRBJ2-7; 8 bases are shared with TRBD1. The CDR3 length is 14 residues. J gave up 0 bases and V 5 bases, and 3 bases lay outside the gene matches. Germline lookup yields CDR1 MNHEY and CDR2 SVGEGT. The CDR3 DNA is TGTGCCAGCAGTACAGGGGGACTCTCCTACGAGCAGTACTTC. Translated: CASSTGGLSYEQYF.